The text below deals with one T cell receptor beta chain. What it binds is unknown. V was pared by 2 bases and J by 4 bases, with 8 bases between. CDR3 size: 12 residues. Per germline, CDR1 SQVTM and CDR2 ANQGSEA. This sample was taken from a study of Ad26.COV2.S vaccination and SARS-CoV-2 variants. About the study: Intramuscular Ad26.COV2.S doses were given once or twice, 56 days apart.

Study results and limitations: Overall T cell responses may have been underestimated by the analyses of TCR breadth and depth. Whether participants received vaccine or placebo, their non-spike TCR breadth was similar. Vaccine recipients surpassed placebo recipients in spike-specific TCR breadth.

Assay: immunoSEQ multiplex PCR; the TCRdb copy retains only in-frame clones and omits some. The sample holds some 480,000 clones, approximately 88% seen once. Sample treatment: 19 received Ad26.COV2.S at low or high dose, single or two shots; several received placebo; per-sample allocation not given. Each sample was drawn 63 days after the first injection (of vaccine or placebo). This receptor was identified in a person aged 18-60 years who received the Ad26.COV2.S COVID-19 vaccine or a placebo. The chain employs TRBV29-1 and TRBJ2-5; perhaps D is TRBD1 or TRBD2 (5 bases each). The specimen comprised peripheral blood, sampled in a trial of Ad26.COV2.S vaccine versus placebo. This chain's CDR3 is CSVERGTETQYF. CDR3 in DNA: TGCAGCGTTGAAAGAGGGACAGAGACCCAGTACTTC.